This is a list of T cell receptor beta chains from one sample in a study of shared clonotypes between healthy human individuals. TCRdb's copy holds only in-frame clones and misses some; the assay was immunoSEQ multiplex PCR. The sample contains fewer than 200,000 clones, 66% of which appear only once. What was sequenced was memory CD4+ T cells sorted from blood. The receptors originated from a young man in good health. The CDR3 runs from the conserved cysteine through the conserved F or W. The order of the fields is J gene, V gene, CDR3 protein.

TRBJ2-1 TRBV5-1 CASSLGVAERENYNEQFF
TRBJ1-5 TRBV7-6 CASSSGQGKSNQPQHF
TRBJ1-5 TRBV11-2 CASSADRDAPQHF
TRBJ2-1 TRBV5-1 CASREGLSYNEQFF
TRBJ1-4 TRBV15 CTTSREGHNEKLFF
TRBJ1-3 TRBV5-4 CASSVDRDSGNTIYF
TRBJ2-7 TRBV10-2 CASSESLWDRVQYF
TRBJ2-4 TRBV9 CASSVGWGGENIQYF
TRBJ2-3 TRBV5-8 CASWIGQTSTDTQYF
TRBJ2-1 TRBV4-1 CASSHGTSGAQSSYNEQFF
TRBJ1-4 TRBV6-1 CATQVASKLFF
TRBJ2-7 TRBV7-8 CASSLEGGTTYEQYF
TRBJ2-5 TRBV2 CASSVQETQYF
TRBJ2-5 TRBV18 CASSPPSGRGETQYF
TRBJ1-5 TRBV28 CASSLLDTHNQPQHF
TRBJ2-2 TRBV6-1 CASTLGAPSPGELFF
TRBJ1-5 TRBV7-2 CASSRTGVQPQHF
TRBJ2-2 TRBV6-5 CASYRGDTGELFF
TRBJ1-2 TRBV4-3 CASSQVVVPEYGYTF
TRBJ1-1 TRBV23-1 CASSPQGFTEAFF
TRBJ1-2 TRBV15 CAVSGPHYGYTF
TRBJ2-7 TRBV11-2 CASSLTGIPYEQYF
TRBJ2-3 TRBV9 CASSVAAQSTDTQYF
TRBJ2-3 TRBV25-1 CASSERERTDTQYF
TRBJ2-2 TRBV10-1 CASSEDGANTGELFF
TRBJ1-1 TRBV10-2 CASIGGQTEAFF
TRBJ2-7 TRBV6-1 CASSERDWSSYEQYF
TRBJ2-3 TRBV5-8 CASSSRQGPDTQYF
TRBJ2-7 TRBV7-6 CASSLGTSGLSYEQYF
TRBJ1-2 TRBV6-1 CASSEARVENYGYTF
TRBJ2-3 TRBV6-6 CASSYPSTDTQYF
TRBJ2-2 TRBV14 CASSQPTGELFF
TRBJ2-6 TRBV7-8 CASRSLAASSGANVLTF
TRBJ1-1 TRBV2 CAIWVNTEAFF
TRBJ2-5 TRBV11-3 CASSAEQGAQETQYF
TRBJ1-4 TRBV5-4 CASTTATNEKLFF
TRBJ1-2 TRBV18 CASSPGDRRGYTF
TRBJ2-6 TRBV9 CASSRRGEEANVLTF
TRBJ2-5 TRBV5-1 CASTVTGAMRETQYF
TRBJ1-1 TRBV18 CASSRDAFSEAFF